A selection of T cell receptor beta chains follows, all from one sample in a study of T cells in Graves' hyperthyroidism and ophthalmopathy. Each CDR3 protein gets one entry after TCRdb re-called the multiplex PCR reads with MiXCR. This table has about 350,000 distinct CDR3 sequences, about 15% appearing once. Material for sequencing was blood. These receptors originate from a woman aged 25 to 39 with Graves' hyperthyroidism. CDR3s include the opening cysteine and the closing phenylalanine or tryptophan. The D gene is left open where the match is weak. The size of a clone is reported for some rows only, either as once, few or many, or as a class for expanded clones.

d_call	v_call	j_call	clone_size	cdr3_nt	cdr3_aa
TRBD2	TRBV7-9	TRBJ2-1	many	TGTGCCAGCAGCTCTAGGGCAGGCTCGGGAGGCAATGAGCAGTTCTTC	CASSSRAGSGGNEQFF
.	TRBV19	TRBJ2-7	.	TGTGCCAGTGGAAATCAGGTTGGCTACGAGCAGTACTTC	CASGNQVGYEQYF
TRBD2	TRBV5-1	TRBJ2-5	.	TGTGCCAGCAGCCAAGGTCCAGCGGGGGAAGAGACCCAGTACTTC	CASSQGPAGEETQYF
TRBD1	TRBV12-3/TRBV12-4	TRBJ1-5	many	TGTGCCAGCAGTTTTAGGGACAGGGAGCAGCCCCAGCATTTT	CASSFRDREQPQHF
.	TRBV7-7	TRBJ2-5	many	TGTGCTAGCAGCTCAGACACATTGCAAGAGACCCAGTACTTC	CASSSDTLQETQYF
.	TRBV2	TRBJ1-5	many	TGTGCCAGCGGTCGGTCCGGTCAGCCCCAGCATTTT	CASGRSGQPQHF
.	TRBV20-1	TRBJ1-5	few	TGCAGTGCTAGGGGCGGTAGCAATCAGCCCCAGCATTTT	CSARGGSNQPQHF
TRBD1	TRBV10-1	TRBJ2-3	few	TGCGCCAGCGCCATGGGACAGACTAGCACAGATACGCAGTATTTT	CASAMGQTSTDTQYF
.	TRBV9	TRBJ2-3	many	TGTGCCAGCAGCCCCACATACGTGGGACGGCTCACAGATACGCAGTATTTT	CASSPTYVGRLTDTQYF
.	TRBV27	TRBJ2-7	.	TGTGCCAGCAGATTGACGGGGGGCACCTACGAGCAGTACTTC	CASRLTGGTYEQYF
TRBD2	TRBV7-9	TRBJ2-3	once	TGTGCCAGCAGCTTAGCCGGGACTAGGGGCACAGATACGCAGTATTTT	CASSLAGTRGTDTQYF
.	TRBV6-1	TRBJ1-4	many	TGTGCCAGCAGCCCCGGGGGCGGCGACACAACTAATGAAAAACTGTTTTTT	CASSPGGGDTTNEKLFF
.	TRBV5-1	TRBJ2-2	few	TGCGCCAGCAGCAATGACCACTTAAACACCGGGGAGCTGTTTTTT	CASSNDHLNTGELFF
.	TRBV5-6	TRBJ2-3	many	TGTGCCAGCAGCTTGGATGTCACAGATACGCAGTATTTT	CASSLDVTDTQYF
TRBD2	TRBV7-8	TRBJ2-3	many	TGTGCCAGCAACGAAGCGGGAGGGTTCAGCACAGATACGCAGTATTTT	CASNEAGGFSTDTQYF
.	TRBV6-1	TRBJ1-1	many	TGTGCCAGCAGTCCCGACCCTCCTCGGACGGGGGGGAACACTGAAGCTTTCTTT	CASSPDPPRTGGNTEAFF
TRBD1	TRBV7-2	TRBJ1-2	few	TGTGCCAGCAGCCCCTATATGGGGGGACAGGGGGCGGTTGGCTACACCTTC	CASSPYMGGQGAVGYTF
.	TRBV28	TRBJ2-7	.	TGTGCTACCGACAGTTCTTTACGGGAGCAGTACTTC	CATDSSLREQYF
.	TRBV20-1	TRBJ1-1	many	TGCAGTGCTAGAGGGGTGGCATGGTCCACTGAAGCTTTCTTT	CSARGVAWSTEAFF
.	TRBV6-9	TRBJ1-2	.	TGTGCCAGCCGTTTAGGGAAAAACTATGGCTACACCTTC	CASRLGKNYGYTF
.	TRBV5-1	TRBJ2-3	few	TGCGCCAGCAGCTCCGAGATCACTGCGGGTACGCAGTATTTT	CASSSEITAGTQYF
TRBD2	TRBV29-1	TRBJ2-5	.	TGCAGCGTTTCGCGGGAGGGGAGGGAGACCCAGTACTTC	CSVSREGRETQYF
.	TRBV19	TRBJ1-5	.	TGTGCCAGTAGTATAAGCTCCGGCAATCAGCCCCAGCATTTT	CASSISSGNQPQHF